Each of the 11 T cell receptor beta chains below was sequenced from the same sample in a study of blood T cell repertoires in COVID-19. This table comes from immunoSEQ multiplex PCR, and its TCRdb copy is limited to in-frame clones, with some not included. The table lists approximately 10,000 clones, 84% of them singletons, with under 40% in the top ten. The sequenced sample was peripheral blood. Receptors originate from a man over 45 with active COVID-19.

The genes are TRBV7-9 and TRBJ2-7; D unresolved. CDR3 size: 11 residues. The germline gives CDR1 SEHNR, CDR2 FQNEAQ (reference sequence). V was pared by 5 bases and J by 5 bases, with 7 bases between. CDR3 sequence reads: CASSHPDEQYF. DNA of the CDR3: TGTGCCAGCAGCCATCCGGACGAGCAGTACTTC.

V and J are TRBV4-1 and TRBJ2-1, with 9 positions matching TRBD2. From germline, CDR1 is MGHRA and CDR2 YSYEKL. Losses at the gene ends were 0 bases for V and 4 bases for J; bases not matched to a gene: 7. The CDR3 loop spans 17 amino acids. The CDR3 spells CASSQDLTSGVYNEQFF. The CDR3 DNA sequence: TGCGCCAGCAGCCAAGATTTGACTAGCGGAGTTTACAATGAGCAGTTCTTC.

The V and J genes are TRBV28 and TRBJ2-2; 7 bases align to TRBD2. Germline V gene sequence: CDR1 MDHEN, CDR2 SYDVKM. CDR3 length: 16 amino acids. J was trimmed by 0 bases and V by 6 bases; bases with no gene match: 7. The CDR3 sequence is CASSRPRGANTGELFF. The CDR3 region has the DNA TGTGCCAGCAGCCGTCCCCGGGGGGCGAACACCGGGGAGCTGTTTTTT.

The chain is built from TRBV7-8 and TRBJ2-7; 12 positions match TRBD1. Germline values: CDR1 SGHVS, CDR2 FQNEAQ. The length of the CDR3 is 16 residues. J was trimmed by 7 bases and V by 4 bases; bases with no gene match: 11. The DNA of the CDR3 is TGTGCCAGCAGCTACTGGGGGGGACAGGGGGCGTGGGAGCAGTACTTC. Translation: CASSYWGGQGAWEQYF.

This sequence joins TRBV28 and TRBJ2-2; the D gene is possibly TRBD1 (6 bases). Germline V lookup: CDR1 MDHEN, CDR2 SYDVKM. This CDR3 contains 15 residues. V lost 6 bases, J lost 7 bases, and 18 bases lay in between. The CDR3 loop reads CASRPPTGSVGELFF. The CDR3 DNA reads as TGTGCCAGCAGGCCACCTACAGGGAGTGTCGGGGAGCTGTTTTTT.

The DNA of the CDR3 is TGCAGCGTTATCGGGACTAGCGGAATGGATGAGCAGTTCTTC. Its protein is CSVIGTSGMDEQFF. The chain combines TRBV29-1 with TRBJ2-1, with TRBD2 matching 11 bases. Looked up from germline, CDR1 is SQVTM and CDR2 is ANQGSEA. This CDR3 region has 14 residues. The trim removed 5 bases at V and 8 bases at J, leaving 8 bases unmatched.

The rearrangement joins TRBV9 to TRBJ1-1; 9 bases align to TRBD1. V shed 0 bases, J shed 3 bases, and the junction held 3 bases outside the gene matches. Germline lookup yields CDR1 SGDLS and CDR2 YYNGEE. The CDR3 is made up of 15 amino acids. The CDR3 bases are TGTGCCAGCAGCGTAGGAGGACAGGGGTACACTGAAGCTTTCTTT. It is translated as CASSVGGQGYTEAFF.

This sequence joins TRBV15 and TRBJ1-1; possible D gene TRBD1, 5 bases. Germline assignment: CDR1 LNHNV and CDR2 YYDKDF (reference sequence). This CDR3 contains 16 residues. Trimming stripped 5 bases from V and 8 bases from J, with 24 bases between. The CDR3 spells CATSPHRAGLNFEAFF. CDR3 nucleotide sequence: TGTGCCACCAGCCCACACCGGGCAGGGCTAAACTTCGAAGCTTTCTTT.

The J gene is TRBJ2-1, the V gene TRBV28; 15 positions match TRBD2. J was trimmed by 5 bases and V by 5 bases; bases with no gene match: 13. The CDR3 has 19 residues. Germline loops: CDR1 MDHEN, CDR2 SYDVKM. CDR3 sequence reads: CASSDSWTSGRAGDNEQFF. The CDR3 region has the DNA TGTGCCAGCAGTGACTCTTGGACTAGCGGGAGGGCCGGAGACAATGAGCAGTTCTTC.

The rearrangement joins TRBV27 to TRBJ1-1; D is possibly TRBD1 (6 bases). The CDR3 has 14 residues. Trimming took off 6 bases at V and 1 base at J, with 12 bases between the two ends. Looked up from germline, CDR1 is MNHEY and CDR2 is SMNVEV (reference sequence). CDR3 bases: TGTGCCAGCAGCCTAGGGGGACAGAACACTGAAGCTTTCTTT. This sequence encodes CASSLGGQNTEAFF.

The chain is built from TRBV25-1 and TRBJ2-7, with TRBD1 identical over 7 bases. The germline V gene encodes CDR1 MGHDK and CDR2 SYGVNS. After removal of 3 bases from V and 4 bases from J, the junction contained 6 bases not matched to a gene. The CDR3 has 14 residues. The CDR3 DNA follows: TGTGCCAGCAGTGACTGGGACAGCCCATACGAGCAGTACTTC. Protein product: CASSDWDSPYEQYF.